A single T cell receptor (beta chain) is shown here with its context. This specimen comes from a study of blood T cell repertoires in COVID-19. Overall study context: PBMCs, B-cell-depleted T cells, or T cells were the source of the cDNA or gDNA that made up the material.

Germline V gene data show CDR1 as MNHEY and CDR2 as SMNVEV (reference sequence). This CDR3 has 15 residues. With 5 bases clipped from V and 5 bases from J, the junction kept 9 bases outside the gene matches. Those who participated ranged in age from roughly 18 to 90 years and resided in about two dozen US areas. The assay was immunoSEQ multiplex PCR, and TCRdb's table has in-frame clones only and misses some. The sample shows 470,000 or so clones, 70% to 90% of them seen only once. V gene TRBV27 combines with J gene TRBJ2-5, with TRBD1 matching 9 bases. Sequenced: PBMCs or T cells enriched from blood (not recorded which). This TCR was sampled from a woman aged 18-29 years with acute COVID-19. The CDR3 reads CASSPSWTGEETQYF. In nucleotides, the CDR3 is TGTGCCAGCAGTCCTAGCTGGACAGGGGAGGAGACCCAGTACTTC.